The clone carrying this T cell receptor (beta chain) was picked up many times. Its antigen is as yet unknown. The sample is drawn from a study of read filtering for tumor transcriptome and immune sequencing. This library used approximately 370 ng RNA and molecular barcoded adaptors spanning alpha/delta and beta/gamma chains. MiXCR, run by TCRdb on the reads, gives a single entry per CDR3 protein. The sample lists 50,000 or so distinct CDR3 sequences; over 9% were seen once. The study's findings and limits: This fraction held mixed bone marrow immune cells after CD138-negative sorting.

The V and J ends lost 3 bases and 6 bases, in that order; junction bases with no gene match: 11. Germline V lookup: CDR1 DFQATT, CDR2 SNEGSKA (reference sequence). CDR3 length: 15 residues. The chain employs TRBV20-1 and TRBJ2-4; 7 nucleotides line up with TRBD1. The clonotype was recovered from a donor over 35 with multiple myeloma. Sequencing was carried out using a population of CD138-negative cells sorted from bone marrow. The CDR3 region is CSARHTGEVANIQYF. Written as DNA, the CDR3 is TGCAGTGCTAGGCACACAGGGGAAGTGGCAAACATTCAGTACTTC.